The T cell receptor (beta chain) described here comes from a study of blood T cell repertoires in COVID-19. Study as a whole: Material from acute and convalescent COVID-19 was sourced from the United States, Italy and Spain. PBMCs, B-cell-depleted T cells, or T cells were the source of the cDNA or gDNA that made up the material.

Source study methods: Amplifying reference gene primers gave estimates of nucleated cell counts. Method: immunoSEQ multiplex PCR; TCRdb's copy keeps in-frame clones and lacks some. V and J calls and clone size come straight from that table; D and trimming were deduced from the DNA. The sample records 250,000 to 350,000 clones, around nine tenths being singletons. Seattle participants joined during active infection and were tracked over time. V lost 3 bases and J lost 5, with 7 bases in between. The CDR3 runs 12 residues. CDR1 and CDR2 (germline): SGHDN, FVKESK. The sample was peripheral blood. The J gene is TRBJ2-5, the V gene TRBV14; weak D call: TRBD2 (6 bases). This clonotype was obtained from a woman under 40 with COVID-19, enrolled during active disease. CDR3 DNA: TGTGCCAGCAGCCACGGAGGGGAGACCCAGTACTTC. This codes for CASSHGGETQYF.